This TCR beta chain originates from a study of cytomegalovirus exposure and HLA in healthy donors. Findings and caveats of the study: Presence/absence analyses assumed roughly uniform sequencing depth across donors, which may not hold. The study labeled roughly 160 TCR beta chains cytomegalovirus-associated. By HLA locus, TCR association rates varied in a later analysis, with DRB1 showing the most and HLA-C the fewest.

Comments on this clone: Its antigen is not known.

The PCR used 60 Vbeta and 13 Jbeta primers. Assay: immunoSEQ multiplex PCR; the TCRdb copy retains only in-frame clones and omits some. This table holds around 150,000 clones, approximately 8.9% found once. The germline gives CDR1 SEHNR, CDR2 FQNEAQ (reference sequence). Trimming stripped 5 bases from V and 2 bases from J, with 13 bases between. The CDR3 loop spans 14 amino acids. The sequencing input was PBMCs. This clonotype was sampled from a woman aged 40-49 years in good health and CMV-seropositive. The genes are TRBV7-9 and TRBJ2-7; D gene uncertain. As DNA, the CDR3 is TGTGCCAGCAGCAATAGTGCGGCTACCTACGAGCAGTACTTC. Its translation: CASSNSAATYEQYF.